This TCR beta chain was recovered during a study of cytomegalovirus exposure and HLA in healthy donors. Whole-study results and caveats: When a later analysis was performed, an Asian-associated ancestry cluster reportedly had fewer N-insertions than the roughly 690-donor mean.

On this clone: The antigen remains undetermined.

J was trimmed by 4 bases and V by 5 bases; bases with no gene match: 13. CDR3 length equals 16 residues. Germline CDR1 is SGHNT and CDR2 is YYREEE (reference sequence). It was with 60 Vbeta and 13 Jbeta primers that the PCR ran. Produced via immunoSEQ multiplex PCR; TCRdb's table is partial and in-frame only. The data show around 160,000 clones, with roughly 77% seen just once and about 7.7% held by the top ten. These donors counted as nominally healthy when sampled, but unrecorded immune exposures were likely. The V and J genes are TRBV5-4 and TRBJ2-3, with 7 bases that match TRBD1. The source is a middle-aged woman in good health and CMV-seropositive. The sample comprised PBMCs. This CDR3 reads CASRSFRGGLADTQYF. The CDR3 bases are TGTGCCAGCAGGTCCTTCAGAGGGGGCCTCGCAGATACGCAGTATTTT.